The 9 T cell receptor beta chains in this list originate from one sample, sequenced in a study of blood T cell repertoires in COVID-19. Generated by immunoSEQ multiplex PCR, the TCRdb table keeps only in-frame clones and is missing some. Here the sample spans 370,000 or so clones, approximately 89% being singletons. Source material: PBMCs or T cells enriched from blood (not recorded which). The source is a man aged 30-40 years who had recovered from COVID-19.

This clone was observed a handful of times. CDR3 DNA sequence: TGTGCCACCAGTGGTAGCGGGGAGCTGTTTTTT. Its translation is CATSGSGELFF. V is TRBV24-1 and J is TRBJ2-2; D unresolved. The CDR3 spans 11 residues. The V end was cut by 5 bases, the J end by 7 bases, with 4 bases between. The V gene's germline CDR1 is KGHDR and CDR2 SFDVKD.

This clone showed up just a few times. The chain employs TRBV7-2 and TRBJ1-2; tentative D call: TRBD1 (5 bases). V was pared by 6 bases and J by 0 bases, with 8 bases between. CDR3 size: 13 residues. CDR1 is SGHTA, CDR2 FQGNSA, per germline. The CDR3 nucleotides are TGTGCCAGCAGTGAGACAGCTAACTATGGCTACACCTTC. This codes for CASSETANYGYTF.

V gene TRBV12-3 or TRBV12-4 combines with J gene TRBJ1-3; D perhaps matches TRBD1 (6 bases). The CDR3 is made up of 12 amino acids. The germline V and J ends were trimmed by 6 bases and 4 bases, with 7 bases remaining between them. The CDR3 DNA is TGTGCCAGCAGGGGGACAGGAAACACCATATATTTT. It encodes CASRGTGNTIYF.

CDR3 nucleotides: TGTGCCAGCACGAGGACAGGAGCCACTGAAGCTTTCTTT. Protein sequence: CASTRTGATEAFF. The chain uses TRBV6-5 and TRBJ1-1; 7 bases line up with TRBD1. Germline lookup yields CDR1 MNHEY and CDR2 SVGAGI. Trimming took 7 bases from V and 4 from J; bases not matched to a gene: 6. The CDR3 spans 13 residues.

The rearrangement links TRBV5-6 to TRBJ1-3; a possible D gene is TRBD1 (5 bases). This CDR3 is built from 14 residues. Trimming pared 4 bases from V and 4 bases from J, leaving 12 bases between. The germline V gene has CDR1 SGHDT and CDR2 YYEEEE. CDR3 DNA sequence: TGTGCCAGCAGCCCCGTAGGGGAAGGAAACACCATATATTTT. This codes for CASSPVGEGNTIYF.

The gene calls are TRBV18 and TRBJ2-2; 7 bases fit TRBD1. Germline trimming cut 2 bases from V and 3 bases from J; bases unmatched to any gene: 12. Germline lookup yields CDR1 KGHSH and CDR2 LQKENI. This CDR3 has 18 residues. The CDR3 nucleotides read TGTGCCAGCTCACCATTTACCGGGACAGCGAAGGACACCGGGGAGCTGTTTTTT. Its translation is CASSPFTGTAKDTGELFF.

J is TRBJ1-4 and V is TRBV28; 7 bases fit TRBD1. The CDR3 extends over 13 amino acids. Trimming removed 8 bases from V and 2 bases from J; junction bases left unmatched: 2. Germline loops: CDR1 MDHEN, CDR2 SYDVKM. The CDR3 loop reads CASEGQTNEKLFF. Written as DNA, the CDR3 is TGTGCCAGCGAGGGACAGACTAATGAAAAACTGTTTTTT.

The chain carries TRBV6-5 and TRBJ1-1; D perhaps matches TRBD1 (5 bases). The CDR3 contains 14 residues. The germline V and J ends were trimmed by 6 bases and 1 base, with 12 bases remaining between them. Germline assignment: CDR1 MNHEY and CDR2 SVGAGI. The CDR3 DNA is TGTGCCAGCAGCCTGGGGCCAGCGAACACTGAAGCTTTCTTT. Residues: CASSLGPANTEAFF.

This clone was picked up a small number of times. This chain links TRBV6-5 with TRBJ2-6, with D maybe TRBD1 (5 bases). Trimming took 8 bases from V and 4 from J, leaving 15 bases between them. Germline V gene sequence: CDR1 MNHEY, CDR2 SVGAGI. This CDR3 contains 15 residues. The CDR3 reads CASRTRMEGANVLTF. The CDR3 nucleotides read TGTGCCAGCCGGACAAGGATGGAGGGGGCCAACGTCCTGACTTTC.